This T cell receptor (beta chain) stems from a study of chemoradiotherapy in HPV16-positive cancers (dated by TCRdb to between 2022 and 2023). For context, the study as a whole: Candidate HPV-specific T-cell clones and common TCR motifs were defined by functional T-cell assays performed on cells from two HPV16-positive patients. The study set out to ask whether T-cell immunity against the HPV oncoproteins E6 and E7 changes over the course of chemoradiotherapy and whether that immunity affects survival. The candidate HPV-specific TCRs and motifs were then tracked in TCR repertoires from more than 85 patients with HPV-related cancers. On the study overall, not on this receptor specifically: Expansion of candidate HPV-specific clones and E7-related TCR motifs was observed in the tumor microenvironment during treatment, whereas no such expansion was observed for non-HPV-specific T cells. The survival association was reported for HPV16-positive patients, and the functional definition of HPV-specific T cells was derived from only a couple of HPV16-positive patients. Improved recurrence-free survival in HPV16-positive patients was associated with expansion of HPV-responsive T cells during chemoradiotherapy.

Receptor libraries were prepared by the immunoSEQ multiplex PCR assay. TCRdb took over this immuneACCESS table, retaining in-frame rearrangements with V and J assigned. Such tables are incomplete; in checked studies, under half of the missing clones stem from an unresolved V gene, and the remainder is unexplained. This sample has around 3,000 clones in its table, and 90% of those were observed once. 2% to 2.5% of the sample rests with the top ten. This clone was found once. Its specific antigen is unknown. No much larger clone is present one base from it, and per-base qualities are unavailable. Repertoires were sampled repeatedly over the course of chemoradiotherapy so that clonal expansion in the tumor microenvironment could be followed. The germline ends are 14 bases apart after V is trimmed by 1 base and J by 5 bases. CDR1 SGDLS and CDR2 YYNGEE are derived from the germline V gene. There are 15 amino acids in the CDR3, from cysteine to phenylalanine inclusive. Only the CDR3 DNA stays, 45 bases, in frame from base 1.

Sequencing was performed on tumor tissue, taken from a patient who underwent chemoradiotherapy. This sequence originates from a human donor with HPV-associated anogenital cancer. The chain employs TRBV9 and TRBJ2-3; TRBD2 is perhaps the D gene, given 6 matching bases. The nucleotides are TGTGCCAGCAGCGTACAAGGGGCGCGGGGAGATACGCAGTATTTT. This is translated as CASSVQGARGDTQYF.